The clone carrying this T cell receptor beta chain was observed a handful of times. This sample is part of a study of cytomegalovirus exposure and HLA in healthy donors. A multiplex PCR was run with 60 Vbeta primers and 13 Jbeta primers. Sequencing was performed with immunoSEQ multiplex PCR; in TCRdb, only in-frame clones are kept and a portion is missing. This sample has more than 110,000 clones, with about three quarters found just once. Trimming removed 4 bases from V and 4 bases from J; junction bases left unmatched: 7. The CDR3 contains 16 residues. Germline CDR1 and CDR2: SGHTA and FQGNSA. Sequencing was done on a sample of PBMCs. The rearrangement joins TRBV7-2 to TRBJ1-5, with 10 bases matching TRBD1. This receptor was taken from a male donor in good health and CMV-seropositive. The CDR3 DNA reads as TGTGCCAGCAGCTACTACCCGGGACAGGGGAATCAGCCCCAGCATTTT. Residues: CASSYYPGQGNQPQHF.